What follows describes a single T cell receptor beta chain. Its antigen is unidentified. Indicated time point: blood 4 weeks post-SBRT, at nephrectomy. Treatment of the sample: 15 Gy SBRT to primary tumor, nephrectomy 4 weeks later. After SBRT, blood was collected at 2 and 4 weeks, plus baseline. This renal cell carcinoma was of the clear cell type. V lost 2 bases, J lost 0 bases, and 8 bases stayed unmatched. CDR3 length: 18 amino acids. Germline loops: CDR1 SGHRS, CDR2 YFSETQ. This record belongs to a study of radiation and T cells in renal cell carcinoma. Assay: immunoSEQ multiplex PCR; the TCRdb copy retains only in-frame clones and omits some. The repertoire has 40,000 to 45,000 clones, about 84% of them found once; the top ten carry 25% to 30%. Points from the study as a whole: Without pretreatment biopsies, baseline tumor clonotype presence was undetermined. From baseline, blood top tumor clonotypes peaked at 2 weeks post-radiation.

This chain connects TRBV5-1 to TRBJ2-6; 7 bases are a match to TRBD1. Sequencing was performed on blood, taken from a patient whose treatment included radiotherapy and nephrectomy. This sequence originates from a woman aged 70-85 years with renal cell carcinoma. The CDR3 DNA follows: TGCGCCAGCAGCTTTGTCCCCTCAGGGGGCTCTGGGGCCAACGTCCTGACTTTC. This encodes CASSFVPSGGSGANVLTF.